This T cell receptor (beta chain) was profiled in a study of blood T cell repertoires in COVID-19. About the study: Collection of acute and convalescent COVID-19 samples took place in the United States, Italy and Spain. T cells, B-cell-depleted T cells, or PBMCs provided the cDNA or gDNA that served as material.

The CDR3 is 16 residues long. V shed 4 bases and J 3 bases; nucleotides not matched to a gene: 11. Germline CDR1 SGHNT, CDR2 YYREEE (reference sequence). Original methodology: Nucleated cell counts were estimated from reference gene primer amplification. The table came from immunoSEQ multiplex PCR; TCRdb's copy has only in-frame clones and leaves some out. For V, J and clone size, that table is used; D and trimming come from the DNA. Seen here are approximately 220,000 clones, 90% observed once, and the top ten hold more than 13%. Exposed enrollees had met someone with a PCR-confirmed or clinician-diagnosed COVID-19 case at some point within the 2 weeks before study entry.

This rearrangement joins TRBV5-4 to TRBJ2-3, with 7 bases aligning to TRBD2. The specimen sequenced was PBMCs or T cells enriched from blood (not recorded which). The clonotype was recovered from a man aged 25-40 years who had been exposed to COVID-19. The CDR3 DNA follows: TGTGCCAGCAGCCAGACATGGGGGGGTCCTACAGATACGCAGTATTTT. Residues: CASSQTWGGPTDTQYF.